This TCR beta chain appears in the sequencing data of a study of beta chain features in type 1 diabetes. This CDR3 has 14 residues. CDR1 is MDHEN, CDR2 SYDVKM, per germline. V lost 6 bases and J lost 1, with 11 bases in between. This clone was observed many times. Its antigen is not known. Study-level results: Highly expressing activated T cells could be over-counted with a cDNA template. Naive, central memory and Treg TCRB repertoires appeared more alike in patients than in healthy donors.

Expressed TCRB transcripts were sequenced because the entire RNA isolate underwent reverse transcription. Assay used: immunoSEQ multiplex PCR; TCRdb lists only in-frame clones, some missing. The sample carries under 200,000 clones, around 8.5% recorded once. The sequence was collected from a man between 18 and 29 years old in good health. The sequenced material came from central memory CD4+ T cells from blood. The V call is TRBV28, the J call TRBJ2-3; D ambiguous. CDR3 amino acids: CASSTGLRTDTQYF. The CDR3 DNA sequence: TGTGCCAGCAGCACGGGTCTACGCACAGATACGCAGTATTTT.